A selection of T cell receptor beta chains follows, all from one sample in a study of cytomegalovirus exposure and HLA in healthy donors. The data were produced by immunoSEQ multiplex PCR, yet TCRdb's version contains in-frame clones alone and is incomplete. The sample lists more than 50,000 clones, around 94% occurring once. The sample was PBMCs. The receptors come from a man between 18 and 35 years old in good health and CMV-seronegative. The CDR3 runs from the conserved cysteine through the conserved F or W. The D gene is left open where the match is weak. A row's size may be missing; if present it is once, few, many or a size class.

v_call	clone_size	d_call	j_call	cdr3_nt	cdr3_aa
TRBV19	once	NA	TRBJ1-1	TGTGCCAGCCTGGCCTGGGGGGGCACTGAAGCTTTCTTT	CASLAWGGTEAFF
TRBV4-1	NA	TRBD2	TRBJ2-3	TGCGCCAGCAGCCAAGATGGGCTAGCGGGAGGAAGCACAGATACGCAGTATTTT	CASSQDGLAGGSTDTQYF
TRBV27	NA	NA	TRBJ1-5	TGTGCCAGCAGTCGTTCAGGGAGCAATCAGCCCCAGCATTTT	CASSRSGSNQPQHF
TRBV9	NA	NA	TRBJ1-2	TGTGCCAGCAGCGTAGGTCGGGGTCTGGATGGCTACACCTTC	CASSVGRGLDGYTF
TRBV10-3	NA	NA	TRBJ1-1	TGTGCCATCAGTGAGCCGGGACAATGGGGGACTGAAGCTTTCTTT	CAISEPGQWGTEAFF
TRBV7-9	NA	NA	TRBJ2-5	TGTGCCAGCAGCTTAGAGGTTTCGACACCGACCCAGTACTTC	CASSLEVSTPTQYF
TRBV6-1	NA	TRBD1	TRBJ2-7	TGTGCCAGCAGTGACCGGACAGGGTACGAGCAGTACTTC	CASSDRTGYEQYF
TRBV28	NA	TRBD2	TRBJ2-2	TGTGCCAGCAGTACTAGCGGGAGTCTCACCGGGGAGCTGTTTTTT	CASSTSGSLTGELFF
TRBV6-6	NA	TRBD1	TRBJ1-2	TGTGCCAGCAGGGGACAGCTCTATGGCTACACCTTC	CASRGQLYGYTF
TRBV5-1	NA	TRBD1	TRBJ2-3	TGCGCCAGCAGCTTGGAGGACAGGGGCACAGATACGCAGTATTTT	CASSLEDRGTDTQYF
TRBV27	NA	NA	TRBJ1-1	TGTGCCAGCAGTTTAGGCGGGGCCCTCATCGCTGAAGCTTTCTTT	CASSLGGALIAEAFF
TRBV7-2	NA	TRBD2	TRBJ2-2	TGTGCCAGCAGCTTAGGACTAGCGGGACCCGGGGAGCTGTTTTTT	CASSLGLAGPGELFF
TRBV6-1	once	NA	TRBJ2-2	TGTGCCAGCAGTGAACGAGGGAGCGCCGGGGAGCTGTTTTTT	CASSERGSAGELFF
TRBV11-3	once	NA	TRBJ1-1	TGTGCCAGCAGCCACGAGGGGGTAACTGAAGCTTTCTTT	CASSHEGVTEAFF
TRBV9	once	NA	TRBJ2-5	TGTGCCAGCAGCAGCGACAGGATGGGTGAAGAGACCCAGTACTTC	CASSSDRMGEETQYF
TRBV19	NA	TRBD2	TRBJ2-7	TGTGCCAGTAGTATGGGTAGCGGGAGCTACGAGCAGTACTTC	CASSMGSGSYEQYF
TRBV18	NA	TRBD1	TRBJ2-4	TGTGCCAGCTCACCCGACAGGGTCAACATTCAGTACTTC	CASSPDRVNIQYF
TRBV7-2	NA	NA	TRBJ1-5	TGTGCCAGCAGCCTTAATACTAATCAGCCCCAGCATTTT	CASSLNTNQPQHF
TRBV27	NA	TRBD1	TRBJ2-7	TGTGCCAGCAGTTTTTACTCCGGACAGGGGCTGGAGCAGTACTTC	CASSFYSGQGLEQYF
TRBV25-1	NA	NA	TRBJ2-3	TGTGCCAGCAGTGTCAGCGGGAGCACAGATACGCAGTATTTT	CASSVSGSTDTQYF
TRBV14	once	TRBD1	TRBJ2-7	TGTGCCAGCAGCGACAATTACGGGACAGAGATTTACGAGCAGTACTTC	CASSDNYGTEIYEQYF
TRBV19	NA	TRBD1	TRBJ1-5	TGTGCCAGTAGTATACCGCGGGGCAGGGGGGTTTATCAGCCCCAGCATTTT	CASSIPRGRGVYQPQHF
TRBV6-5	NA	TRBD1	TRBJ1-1	TGTGCCAGCAGCCGCGGACAGGGGAACACTGAAGCTTTCTTT	CASSRGQGNTEAFF
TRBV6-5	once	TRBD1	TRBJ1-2	TGTGCCAGCAGTTATGTCCGGGACAGCCCTAACTATGGCTACACCTTC	CASSYVRDSPNYGYTF
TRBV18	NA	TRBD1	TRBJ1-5	TGTGCCAGCACCCCCGGGACAGGATACTCCAATCAGCCCCAGCATTTT	CASTPGTGYSNQPQHF
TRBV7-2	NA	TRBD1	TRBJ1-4	TGTGCCAGCAGCTTCCGGGACAGGAATGAAAAACTGTTTTTT	CASSFRDRNEKLFF
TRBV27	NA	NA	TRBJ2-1	TGTGCCAGCAGGGAAGATAGGAGGGAGCAGTTCTTC	CASREDRREQFF
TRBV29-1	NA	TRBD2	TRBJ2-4	TGCAGCGTTCCGGGACTAGCGGGTATTCAGTACTTC	CSVPGLAGIQYF
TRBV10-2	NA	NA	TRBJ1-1	TGCGCCAGCAGTGATATGCTTAATCTAATTGGGAACACTGAAGCTTTCTTT	CASSDMLNLIGNTEAFF
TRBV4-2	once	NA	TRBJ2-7	TGTGCCAGCAGCCAAGGCGAACGCGAGGCCTACGAGCAGTACTTC	CASSQGEREAYEQYF
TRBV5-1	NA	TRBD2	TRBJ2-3	TGCGCCAGCAGCTTGGGTCTAGCGGGAGGGATAGATACGCAGTATTTT	CASSLGLAGGIDTQYF
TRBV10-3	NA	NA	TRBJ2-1	TGTGCCACCAAGATCCTAGCAACCGCCCGGGATGAGCAGTTCTTC	CATKILATARDEQFF
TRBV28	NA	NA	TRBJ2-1	TGTGCCAGCACGAGGCAGGGGAACCACAATGAGCAGTTCTTC	CASTRQGNHNEQFF
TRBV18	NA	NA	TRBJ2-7	TGTGCCAGCTCTTTGGGGGGACAGTACTACGAGCAGTACTTC	CASSLGGQYYEQYF
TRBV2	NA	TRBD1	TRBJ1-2	TGTGCCAGCACCTTGGGACAGGGGAATGGCTACACCTTC	CASTLGQGNGYTF
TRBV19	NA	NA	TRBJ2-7	TGTGCCAGTAGTATAGGTGAGGGTCCCTACGAGCAGTACTTC	CASSIGEGPYEQYF
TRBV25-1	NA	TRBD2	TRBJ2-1	TGTGCCAGCAGTGAACGCCTAGCGGGAGGAGCGGGTAGGGAGCAGTTCTTC	CASSERLAGGAGREQFF
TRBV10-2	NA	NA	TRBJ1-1	TGCGCCAGCAGTAGCCCTGAGAACACTGAAGCTTTCTTT	CASSSPENTEAFF
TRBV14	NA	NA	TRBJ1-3	TGTGCCAGCAGCCAAGAGGAGGACAGCTTCTCTGGAAACACCATATATTTT	CASSQEEDSFSGNTIYF
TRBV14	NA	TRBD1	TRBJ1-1	TGTGCCAGCAGCCCGGACAGGGTTCGAGCTTTCTTT	CASSPDRVRAFF
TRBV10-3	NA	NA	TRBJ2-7	TGTGCCATCAATCGGGGTGCCGGTAACGAGCAGTACTTC	CAINRGAGNEQYF
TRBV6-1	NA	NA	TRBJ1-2	TGTGCCAGCAGTGAAGCCAGTCTTGGCTACACCTTC	CASSEASLGYTF
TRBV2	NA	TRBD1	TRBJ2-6	TGTGCCAGCAGTGATATTTGGACAGGGTCTTCTGGGGCCAACGTCCTGACTTTC	CASSDIWTGSSGANVLTF
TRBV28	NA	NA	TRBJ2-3	TGTGCCAGCAGTTCATCGGGACTTATGACAGATACGCAGTATTTT	CASSSSGLMTDTQYF
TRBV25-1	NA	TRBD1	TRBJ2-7	TGTGCCAGCAGTGAGCAGGGGGCCTCCTACGAGCAGTACTTC	CASSEQGASYEQYF
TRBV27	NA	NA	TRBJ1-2	TGTGCCAGCAGTCGGAGGGGCGCGGATGGCTACACCTTC	CASSRRGADGYTF
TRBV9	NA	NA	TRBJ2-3	TGTGCCAGCAGCACCCGCCTAAGCTTCACAGATACGCAGTATTTT	CASSTRLSFTDTQYF
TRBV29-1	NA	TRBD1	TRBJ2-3	TGCAGCGTTGAGGCCTGGACAGGGGGCGCAGGAGATACGCAGTATTTT	CSVEAWTGGAGDTQYF
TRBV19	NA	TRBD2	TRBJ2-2	TGTGCCAGTAGCCCGGGACTAGCAGGTACCGGGGAGCTGTTTTTT	CASSPGLAGTGELFF
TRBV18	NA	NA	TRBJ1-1	TGTGCCAGCTCCCCGGGTGTTGAAGCTTTCTTT	CASSPGVEAFF